A selection of T cell receptor beta chains follows, all from one sample in a study of blood T cell repertoires in COVID-19. Generated by immunoSEQ multiplex PCR, the TCRdb table keeps only in-frame clones and is missing some. The repertoire holds 500,000 to 600,000 clones, with 85% to 90% as singletons. Sequencing was done on a sample of peripheral blood. The source of these receptors is a woman aged 50 to 60 with COVID-19, enrolled during active disease. Both conserved end residues are part of each CDR3. The order of the fields is V gene, J gene, clone size, D gene, CDR3 DNA, CDR3 protein. The D gene is left open where the match is weak. The listing skips clone size in some rows; elsewhere it reads once, few, many or a size class.

>TRBV5-1|TRBJ1-1|NA|TRBD1
TGCGCCAGCAGCTTTGTTGGACAGGCAAACACTGAAGCTTTCTTT
CASSFVGQANTEAFF
>TRBV12-5|TRBJ2-7|few|NA
TGTGCTAGTGGGGTGGCTTACGAGCAGTACTTC
CASGVAYEQYF
>TRBV27|TRBJ2-2|NA|NA
TGTGCCAGCATGGGGGGGAACACCGGGGAGCTGTTTTTT
CASMGGNTGELFF
>TRBV5-6|TRBJ2-3|NA|NA
TGTGCCAGCAGCCCACTGGGAGCTGGGGGCCCTCGAGATACGCAGTATTTT
CASSPLGAGGPRDTQYF
>TRBV3-1/TRBV3-2|TRBJ2-7|NA|TRBD1
TGTGCCAGCAGCCAAGCGGGACAGTACGAGCAGTACTTC
CASSQAGQYEQYF
>TRBV2|TRBJ2-7|NA|TRBD2
TGTGCCAGCAGTCCCGGGACTAGTCTCTTCTACGAGCAGTACTTC
CASSPGTSLFYEQYF
>TRBV30|TRBJ2-3|NA|TRBD2
TGTGCCTGGACCCAAGCGGGGGGGCTGACAGATACGCAGTATTTT
CAWTQAGGLTDTQYF
>TRBV19|TRBJ2-2|NA|NA
TGTGCCAGTAGTCCAGGGGCCCTTTCAGGGGAGCTGTTTTTT
CASSPGALSGELFF
>TRBV5-1|TRBJ2-2|NA|TRBD2
TGCGCCAGCAGCTCCAATCTAGCGGGGGTCAGCACCGGGGAGCTGTTTTTT
CASSSNLAGVSTGELFF
>TRBV12-5|TRBJ1-1|NA|TRBD1
TGTGCTAGTGGTTTGGTAGGTCGAGGGGGCGACACTGAAGCTTTCTTT
CASGLVGRGGDTEAFF
>TRBV18|TRBJ2-3|NA|NA
TGTGCCAGCTCACTATCAGATACGCAGTATTTT
CASSLSDTQYF
>TRBV6-5|TRBJ2-7|NA|NA
TGTGCCAGCGGTCGCAGGGCGTACGAGCAGTACTTC
CASGRRAYEQYF
>TRBV25-1|TRBJ1-1|NA|TRBD1
TGTGCCAGCAGTACATGGGACAGCCCAAACACTGAAGCTTTCTTT
CASSTWDSPNTEAFF
>TRBV5-8|TRBJ2-2|NA|NA
TGTGCCAGCAGCTCCACGCGGATGGGAGCGACCGGGGAGCTGTTTTTT
CASSSTRMGATGELFF
>TRBV7-3|TRBJ2-1|NA|NA
TGTGCCAGCAGCTTATCTGGGGGGAATGAGCAGTTCTTC
CASSLSGGNEQFF
>TRBV6-5|TRBJ2-7|NA|NA
TGTGCCAGCAGCCTCACATTGGGGGGCTACGAGCAGTACTTC
CASSLTLGGYEQYF
>TRBV5-1|TRBJ2-1|NA|NA
TGCGCCAGCAGCCGTGATCCAGGGGCCTACAATGAGCAGTTCTTC
CASSRDPGAYNEQFF
>TRBV12-5|TRBJ1-1|once|NA
TGTGCTAGTGAGCCCTCAGGCCAAATTACTGAAGCTTTCTTT
CASEPSGQITEAFF
>TRBV19|TRBJ1-5|NA|NA
TGTGCCAGTAGTTCCCGGGAATATAGCAATCAGCCCCAGCATTTT
CASSSREYSNQPQHF
>TRBV18|TRBJ1-6|NA|NA
TGTGCCAGCTCACGCCTATCACAGGGCGATTCACCCCTCCACTTT
CASSRLSQGDSPLHF
>TRBV19|TRBJ2-5|NA|TRBD2
TGTGCCAGTAGTATAGATCCAGCGGGGGTTCAAGAGACCCAGTACTTC
CASSIDPAGVQETQYF
>TRBV14|TRBJ1-1|NA|NA
TGTGCCAGCAGAGTCACGACGGGCACTGAAGCTTTCTTT
CASRVTTGTEAFF
>TRBV5-1|TRBJ1-1|NA|NA
TGCGCCAGCAGCCTACAGGGATATACTGAAGCTTTCTTT
CASSLQGYTEAFF
>TRBV6-5|TRBJ1-6|NA|TRBD1
TGTGCCAGCAGATTTACAGGGGGACCCCTCCACTTT
CASRFTGGPLHF
>TRBV21-1|TRBJ2-7|NA|NA
TGTGCCAGTTCAGACTTGACAGGGACGCTTTACGAGCAGTACTTC
CASSDLTGTLYEQYF
>TRBV5-5|TRBJ2-7|NA|NA
TGTGCCAGCAGCCCGTCGCCTGAGGGAGGACTCTCCTACGAGCAGTACTTC
CASSPSPEGGLSYEQYF
>TRBV6-5|TRBJ1-2|NA|NA
TGTGCCAGCAGTCCAGAAATTAACTATGGCTACACCTTC
CASSPEINYGYTF
>TRBV11-3|TRBJ2-1|NA|NA
TGTGCCAGCAGCTCTGGAGGCTCCTACAATGAGCAGTTCTTC
CASSSGGSYNEQFF
>TRBV18|TRBJ2-5|once|TRBD1
TGTGCCAGCTCACCACGACCTAGGACAGGGGGCTATCCGGGGGAGACCCAGTACTTC
CASSPRPRTGGYPGETQYF
>TRBV27|TRBJ2-1|NA|TRBD1
TGTGCCAGCAGTTTAGGGTACCCCGGGACAGGTCTCGACAATGAGCAGTTCTTC
CASSLGYPGTGLDNEQFF
>TRBV16|TRBJ1-6|NA|TRBD1
TGTGCCAGCAGCCCCTCGACAGGGGTAAATTCACCCCTCCACTTT
CASSPSTGVNSPLHF
>TRBV6-5|TRBJ1-2|NA|NA
TGTGCCAGCAGTTACACGGTGCCCGATATCTATGGCTACACCTTC
CASSYTVPDIYGYTF